The sequence of this T cell receptor (beta chain) was determined in a study of cytomegalovirus exposure and HLA in healthy donors. Libraries were prepared by immunoSEQ multiplex PCR; TCRdb keeps only in-frame clonotypes and omits some of them. In the table there are about 200,000 clones, roughly 87% of which are singletons. The CDR3 contains 16 residues. Per the germline V gene, CDR1 is MGHDK and CDR2 is SYGVNS. Germline trimming cut 5 bases from V and 8 bases from J; bases unmatched to any gene: 12. The chain has TRBV25-1 and TRBJ1-4; 9 bases line up with TRBD1. The sequence came from a woman in her late teens or twenties in good health and CMV-seropositive. Material for sequencing was PBMCs. The CDR3 nucleotides read TGTGCCAGCAGTAAACAGGGGGCAGGGGGTTGGGAAAAACTGTTTTTT. Amino acid sequence: CASSKQGAGGWEKLFF.